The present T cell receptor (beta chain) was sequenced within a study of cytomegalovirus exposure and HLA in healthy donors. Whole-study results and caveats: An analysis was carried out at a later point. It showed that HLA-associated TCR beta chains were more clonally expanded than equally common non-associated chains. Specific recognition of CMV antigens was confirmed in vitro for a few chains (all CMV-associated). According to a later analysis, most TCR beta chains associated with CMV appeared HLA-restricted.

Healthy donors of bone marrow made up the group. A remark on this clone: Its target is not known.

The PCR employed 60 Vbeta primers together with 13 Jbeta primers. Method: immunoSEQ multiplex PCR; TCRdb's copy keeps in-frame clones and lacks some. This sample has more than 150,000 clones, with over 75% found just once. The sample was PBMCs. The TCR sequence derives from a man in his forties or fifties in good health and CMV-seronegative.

CDR3 protein: CASSFLSYEQYF. The CDR3 DNA is TGTGCCAGCAGCTTTCTTAGTTACGAGCAGTACTTC. The gene calls are TRBV5-6 and TRBJ2-7; D uncertain. The CDR3 spans 12 residues. Per the germline V gene, CDR1 is SGHDT and CDR2 is YYEEEE. The V end was cut by 2 bases, the J end by 4 bases, with 7 bases between. Looking up the rest from reference TRBV5-6 and TRBJ2-7 gives the full variable domain: DAGVTQSPTHLIKTRGQQVTLRCSPKSGHDTVSWYQQALGQGPQFIFQYYEEEERQRGNFPDRFSGHQFPNYSSELNVNALLLGDSALYLCASSFLSYEQYFGPGTRLTVT.